Below, 12 T cell receptor beta chains from the same sample are listed, as sequenced in a study of T cell responses to AZD1222 COVID-19 vaccine. The assay was immunoSEQ multiplex PCR, and TCRdb's table has in-frame clones only and misses some. This table has roughly 180,000 clones, 80% to 90% appearing once. The sample was peripheral blood, taken on day 0 of AZD1222 vaccination. These receptors came from an adult in good health.

The chain employs TRBV5-1 and TRBJ2-3, with 11 bases aligning to TRBD2. Germline V gene sequence: CDR1 SGHRS, CDR2 YFSETQ. The V gene end was trimmed by 5 bases and the J gene end by 0 bases; junction bases not matched to a gene: 5. The CDR3 totals 16 residues. CDR3: CASRLAGDYSTDTQYF. The CDR3 coding sequence is TGCGCCAGCAGACTAGCGGGGGATTATAGCACAGATACGCAGTATTTT.

The chain employs TRBV9 and TRBJ2-4; possibly TRBD1 or TRBD2 for D (5 bases each). CDR3 length equals 15 residues. CDR1 is SGDLS, CDR2 YYNGEE, per germline. Trimming removed 4 bases from V and 0 bases from J, with 11 bases in between. The CDR3 region is CASSFEGLAKNIQYF. CDR3 nucleotide sequence: TGTGCCAGCAGCTTCGAGGGGCTAGCCAAAAACATTCAGTACTTC.

This clone was counted once. J is TRBJ1-2 and V is TRBV4-2; D not resolved. Germline loops: CDR1 LGHNA, CDR2 YNFKEQ. CDR3 length: 15 amino acids. The germline V and J ends were trimmed by 0 bases and 4 bases, with 12 bases remaining between them. CDR3: CASSQESPGIYGYTF. The CDR3 DNA is TGTGCCAGCAGCCAAGAGTCCCCGGGAATCTATGGCTACACCTTC.

This rearrangement joins TRBV19 to TRBJ1-1; possibly TRBD1 for D (5 bases). Germline V CDR1 and CDR2: LNHDA, SQIVND (reference sequence). With 4 bases removed from V and 2 bases from J, the gap between germline ends came to 14 bases. The CDR3 loop spans 15 amino acids. CDR3 sequence: CASSKTDSPNTEAFF. CDR3 nucleotides: TGTGCCAGTAGTAAGACAGATTCTCCCAACACTGAAGCTTTCTTT.

The rearrangement uses TRBV19 and TRBJ2-7, with 12 bases that match TRBD2. CDR1 and CDR2 from the germline V gene are LNHDA and SQIVND (reference sequence). Germline trimming cut 3 bases from V and 7 bases from J; bases unmatched to any gene: 1. CDR3 length: 13 amino acids. CDR3 amino acids: CASSIGLAGEQYF. CDR3 in DNA: TGTGCCAGTAGTATCGGACTAGCGGGGGAGCAGTACTTC. Full variable domain (rest looked up from reference TRBV19 and TRBJ2-7): DGGITQSPKYLFRKEGQNVTLSCEQNLNHDAMYWYRQDPGQGLRLIYYSQIVNDFQKGDIAEGYSVSREKKESFPLTVTSAQKNPTAFYLCASSIGLAGEQYFGPGTRLTVT.

The CDR3 DNA sequence: TGTGCCAGCAGCTATGGCAGTTTCGAGCAGTACTTC. This codes for CASSYGSFEQYF. The chain carries TRBV5-8 and TRBJ2-7; D is undetermined. From germline, CDR1 is SGHTS and CDR2 YDEGEE. This CDR3 comprises 12 residues. The V end lost 3 bases, the J end lost 6 bases, and 10 bases lay between the germline ends.

This clone has a count of ten or more. The chain is built from TRBV2 and TRBJ2-7; D is unresolved. This CDR3 comprises 11 residues. Germline loops: CDR1 SNHLY, CDR2 FYNNEI. Trimming stripped 6 bases from V and 9 bases from J, with 12 bases between. The CDR3 here is CASRAGLAQYV. CDR3 nucleotides: TGTGCCAGCAGGGCAGGCCTTGCGCAGTACGTC.

The chain recombines TRBV3-1 (or the pseudogene TRBV3-2) with TRBJ2-7; 9 positions match TRBD2. CDR3 length: 17 residues. V was clipped by 4 bases and J by 2 bases; unmatched bases: 12. The germline gives CDR1 LGHDT, CDR2 YNNKEL (reference sequence). The CDR3 bases are TGTGCCAGCAGCCGACTCGCCCCTAGCGGGACCACCTACGAGCAGTACTTC. This translates into CASSRLAPSGTTYEQYF.

The chain has TRBV12-5 and TRBJ2-2; D possibly corresponds to TRBD2 (6 bases). The V end lost 3 bases, the J end lost 6 bases, and 11 bases lay between the germline ends. The germline gives CDR1 LGHNT, CDR2 FRNRAP. The CDR3 consists of 14 residues. The CDR3 sequence is CASGLWGEAGELFF. CDR3 bases: TGTGCTAGTGGTTTATGGGGGGAAGCCGGGGAGCTGTTTTTT.

The chain combines TRBV10-2 with TRBJ1-4; no reliable D call. V was shortened by 10 bases and J by 7 bases, with 4 bases between the two germline ends. The CDR3 is 9 residues long. Germline V CDR1 and CDR2: WSHSY, SAAADI. The CDR3 here is CATPEKLFF. CDR3 nucleotide sequence: TGCGCCACCCCTGAAAAACTGTTTTTT.

The chain combines TRBV7-9 with TRBJ1-1; 10 bases fit TRBD1. Germline CDR1 reads SEHNR; CDR2 reads FQNEAQ (reference sequence). The CDR3 length is 15 residues. V dropped 3 bases and J dropped 4; count of bases not matched to a gene: 5. CDR3 sequence reads: CASSFQGTGVTEAFF. The CDR3 coding sequence is TGTGCCAGCAGCTTTCAAGGGACAGGGGTCACTGAAGCTTTCTTT.

The rearrangement uses TRBV9 and TRBJ1-2; 9 positions match TRBD1. The V gene end was trimmed by 4 bases and the J gene end by 1 base; junction bases not matched to a gene: 14. The germline V gene encodes CDR1 SGDLS and CDR2 YYNGEE. There are 18 residues in the CDR3. CDR3 sequence (DNA): TGTGCCAGCAGCCTAAACAGGGGGCAAGGCCATTTTAACTATGGCTACACCTTC. Encoded protein: CASSLNRGQGHFNYGYTF. Supplemented by reference TRBV9 and TRBJ1-2, the full variable domain reads DSGVTQTPKHLITATGQRVTLRCSPRSGDLSVYWYQQSLDQGLQFLIQYYNGEERAKGNILERFSAQQFPDLHSELNLSSLELGDSALYFCASSLNRGQGHFNYGYTFGSGTRLTVV.